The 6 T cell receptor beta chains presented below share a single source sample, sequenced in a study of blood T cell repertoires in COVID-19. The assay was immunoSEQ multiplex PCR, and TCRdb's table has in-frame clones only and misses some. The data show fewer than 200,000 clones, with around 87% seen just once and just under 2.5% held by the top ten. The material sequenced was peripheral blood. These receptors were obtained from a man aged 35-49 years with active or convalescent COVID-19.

CDR3 in amino acids: CASSQGAFYYEQYF. The CDR3 DNA reads TGTGCCAGCAGCCAGGGAGCTTTCTACTACGAGCAGTACTTC. The chain joins TRBV14 to TRBJ2-7; D possibly corresponds to TRBD2 (5 bases). The CDR3 is made up of 14 amino acids. V lost 3 bases and J 3 bases, leaving 12 bases between the germline ends. Germline V gene lookup returns CDR1 SGHDN and CDR2 FVKESK.

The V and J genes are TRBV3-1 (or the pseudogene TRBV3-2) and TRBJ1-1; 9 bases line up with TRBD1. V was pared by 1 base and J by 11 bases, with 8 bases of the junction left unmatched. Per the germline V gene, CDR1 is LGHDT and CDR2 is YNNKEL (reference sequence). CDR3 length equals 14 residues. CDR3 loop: CASSQGGGQGRAFF. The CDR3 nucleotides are TGTGCCAGCAGCCAAGGAGGGGGACAGGGTCGGGCTTTCTTT.

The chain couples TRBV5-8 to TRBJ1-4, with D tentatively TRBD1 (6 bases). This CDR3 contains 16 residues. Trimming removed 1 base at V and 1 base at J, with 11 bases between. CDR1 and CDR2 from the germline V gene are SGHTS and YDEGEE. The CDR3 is CASSLSTGKTNEKLFF. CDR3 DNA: TGTGCCAGCAGCTTGAGTACAGGGAAAACTAATGAAAAACTGTTTTTT.

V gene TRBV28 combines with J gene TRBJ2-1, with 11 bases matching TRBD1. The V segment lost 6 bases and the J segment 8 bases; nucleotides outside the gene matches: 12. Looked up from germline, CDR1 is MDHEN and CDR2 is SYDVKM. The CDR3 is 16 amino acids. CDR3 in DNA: TGTGCCAGCAGCTACCCGGGACAGGGGGATAGGGATGAGCAGTTCTTC. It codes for CASSYPGQGDRDEQFF.

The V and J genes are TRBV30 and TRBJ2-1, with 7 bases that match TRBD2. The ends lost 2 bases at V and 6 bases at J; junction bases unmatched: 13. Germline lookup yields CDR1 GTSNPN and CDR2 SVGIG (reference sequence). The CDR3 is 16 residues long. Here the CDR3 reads CAWSTTGGGMFNEQFF. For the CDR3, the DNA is TGTGCCTGGAGTACAACCGGGGGAGGGATGTTCAATGAGCAGTTCTTC. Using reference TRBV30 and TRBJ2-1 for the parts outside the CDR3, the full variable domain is SQTIHQWPATLVQPVGSPLSLECTVEGTSNPNLYWYRQAAGRGLQLLFYSVGIGQISSEVPQNLSASRPQDRQFILSSKKLLLSDSGFYLCAWSTTGGGMFNEQFFGPGTRLTVL.

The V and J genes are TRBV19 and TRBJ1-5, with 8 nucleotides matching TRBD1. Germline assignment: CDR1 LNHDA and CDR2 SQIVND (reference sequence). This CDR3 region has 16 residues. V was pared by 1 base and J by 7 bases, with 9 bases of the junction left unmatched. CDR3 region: CASSIGAGGVGQPQHF. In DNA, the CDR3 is TGTGCCAGTAGTATAGGGGCAGGGGGCGTGGGACAGCCCCAGCATTTT.